This paragraph covers one TCR beta chain sequence. The antigen remains unidentified. The V gene lost 7 bases and the J gene lost 0 bases, with 9 bases spanning the gap. CDR1 and CDR2 from the germline V gene are SQVTM and ANQGSEA. The length of the CDR3 is 12 residues. The source of the sample is a study of human T cells and chemical hapten exposure. Study context: Predominantly women, the patients had alopecia areata, totalis or universalis.

Individual cDNA molecules had unique molecular identifiers attached to them by the library. TCRdb reprocessed the RACE reads with MiXCR, giving one entry per CDR3 protein. The table records 350,000 to 450,000 distinct CDR3 sequences, approximately 5.1% of them present only once. Study findings and constraints: Expanded TCRs grouped into significantly more large CDR3 similarity clusters than controls produced.

Time point: pre-sensitization, week 0. Documented treatment: therapeutic diphenylcyclopropenone sensitization with weekly scalp DPC. The authors extracted total RNA from unfractionated whole blood. The chain employs TRBV29-1 and TRBJ1-1; tentatively, D is TRBD1 (5 bases). The receptor comes from a woman between 50 and 59 years old with alopecia areata. Some clones in this sample may be carry-over from other donors' samples. The source material was whole blood, sampled in connection with sensitization to the hapten diphenylcyclopropenone (DPC). CDR3 DNA sequence: TGCAGCGCGACAGTAATGAACACTGAAGCTTTCTTT. Protein product: CSATVMNTEAFF.